This passage covers 20 T cell receptor beta chains from one sample sequenced in a study of cytomegalovirus exposure and HLA in healthy donors. The PCR made use of 60 Vbeta and 13 Jbeta primers. The protocol was immunoSEQ multiplex PCR, while the TCRdb copy is restricted to in-frame clones and leaves out a portion. Of 95,000 to 150,000 clones in the sample, roughly 82% are singletons; the top ten hold around 13%. The sequenced material came from PBMCs. The receptors come from a woman aged 35 to 49 in good health and CMV-seropositive.

The chain combines TRBV30 with TRBJ1-4; 8 bases line up with TRBD1. Looked up from germline, CDR1 is GTSNPN and CDR2 is SVGIG (reference sequence). The CDR3 loop spans 14 amino acids. The J segment lost 7 bases and the V segment lost 2 bases, leaving 6 bases of the junction unmatched. For the CDR3, the DNA is TGTGCCTGGAGTAAACAGGGGGAGGGTGAAAAACTGTTTTTT. Its translation is CAWSKQGEGEKLFF.

With regard to this clone: The junction shows a germline mismatch at one end, possibly a read error. The rearrangement links TRBV15 to TRBJ2-4; D is possibly TRBD2 (6 bases). CDR3 size: 15 residues. The germline CDR1 and CDR2 sequences are LNHNV and YYDKDF (reference sequence). CDR3 residues: CATSREGGTKNIQYF. The CDR3 nucleotides are TGTGCCACCAGCCGAGAGGGAGGCACCAAAAACATTCAGTACTTC.

This clone was observed a handful of times. The CDR3 DNA is TGCGCCAGCAGCTTGGTACAGGGGGCTAACGAGCAGTACTTC. Translation: CASSLVQGANEQYF. The chain employs TRBV5-1 and TRBJ2-7, with TRBD1 matching 9 bases. V lost 0 bases to trimming and J lost 5 bases; unmatched junction nucleotides: 3. The CDR3 length is 14 residues. Germline CDR1 reads SGHRS; CDR2 reads YFSETQ.

This chain uses TRBV2 with TRBJ2-5, with 7 bases lining up with TRBD1. V was pared by 3 bases and J by 5 bases, with 6 bases of the junction left unmatched. Germline CDR1 reads SNHLY; CDR2 reads FYNNEI. The CDR3 length is 14 residues. This CDR3 reads CASSDSRGWETQYF. In DNA form, the CDR3 reads TGTGCCAGCAGTGACAGCAGGGGGTGGGAGACCCAGTACTTC.

The chain recombines TRBV11-2 with TRBJ2-6, with D possibly TRBD2 on 5 matching bases. There are 16 residues in the CDR3. Deletions cut 8 bases from V and 0 bases from J, with 14 bases between. CDR1 is SGHAT and CDR2 is FQNNGV in the germline V gene. CDR3 DNA: TGTGCCAGCTCCGGAGGCAGAGGCTCTGGGGCCAACGTCCTGACTTTC. This codes for CASSGGRGSGANVLTF.

This clone was seen a handful of times. One end of the junction varies from germline; a read error may be responsible. The chain's CDR3 is CSSSLALWGAEDTEAFF. CDR3 nucleotide sequence: TGTTCCAGCAGCTTAGCGCTGTGGGGAGCTGAGGACACTGAAGCTTTCTTT. This chain links TRBV7-9 with TRBJ1-1, with D unresolved. The CDR3 covers 17 residues. Germline V gene sequence: CDR1 SEHNR, CDR2 FQNEAQ (reference sequence).

The J gene is TRBJ2-7, the V gene TRBV19, with a tentative D call TRBD1 (7 bases). Trimming cost V 3 bases and J 2 bases, with 11 bases left between them. The CDR3 totals 14 residues. Germline V gene data show CDR1 as LNHDA and CDR2 as SQIVND (reference sequence). The CDR3 is CASSIAGTAYEQYF. CDR3 DNA: TGTGCCAGTAGTATCGCGGGGACAGCCTACGAGCAGTACTTC.

The chain has TRBV20-1 and TRBJ2-7; perhaps TRBD1 as D (6 bases). The germline V gene encodes CDR1 DFQATT and CDR2 SNEGSKA (reference sequence). The CDR3 covers 11 residues. The V gene lost 5 bases and the J gene lost 4 bases, with 9 bases spanning the gap. CDR3 loop: CSALQGYEQYF. CDR3 nucleotides: TGCAGTGCTCTACAGGGATACGAGCAGTACTTC.

This sequence joins TRBV7-9 and TRBJ2-7, with 7 positions matching TRBD2. The CDR3 totals 15 residues. Germline lookup yields CDR1 SEHNR and CDR2 FQNEAQ (reference sequence). The V segment lost 5 bases and the J segment 1 base; nucleotides outside the gene matches: 8. The CDR3 sequence: CASSPLIAGSYEQYF. The DNA for the CDR3 is TGTGCCAGCAGCCCCCTGATAGCGGGTTCCTACGAGCAGTACTTC.

This chain uses TRBV18 with TRBJ2-5, with TRBD1 matching over 7 bases. CDR1 is KGHSH, CDR2 LQKENI, per germline. V lost 0 bases and J lost 2; bases outside the gene matches: 6. The CDR3 runs to 16 residues. The CDR3 region has the DNA TGTGCCAGCTCACCACCACAGGGGCGGTTGCAAGAGACCCAGTACTTC. It specifies CASSPPQGRLQETQYF.

V is TRBV19 and J is TRBJ2-2, with D possibly being TRBD2 (6 bases). This CDR3 is built from 15 residues. Germline CDR1 reads LNHDA; CDR2 reads SQIVND (reference sequence). Trimming cost V 3 bases and J 1 base, with 9 bases left between them. CDR3 coding DNA: TGTGCCAGTAGTATCCCCGGGAGGAACACCGGGGAGCTGTTTTTT. Translation gives CASSIPGRNTGELFF.

The V gene is TRBV5-1, the J gene TRBJ2-1, with 8 bases that match TRBD1. This CDR3 is built from 13 residues. V dropped 4 bases and J dropped 8; count of bases not matched to a gene: 5. Per the germline V gene, CDR1 is SGHRS and CDR2 is YFSETQ. The CDR3 loop reads CASSVDRVHEQFF. The CDR3 DNA sequence: TGCGCCAGCAGCGTGGACAGGGTCCATGAGCAGTTCTTC.

A few counts support this clone. The rearrangement uses TRBV6-6 and TRBJ1-3; D is possibly TRBD1 (6 bases). CDR3 size: 14 residues. Germline V gives CDR1 MNHNY, CDR2 SVGAGI (reference sequence). The V and J ends lost 5 bases and 4 bases respectively, with 12 bases between them. CDR3 region: CASSDRDTGNTIYF. The CDR3 nucleotides are TGTGCCAGCAGTGACCGGGACACAGGAAACACCATATATTTT.

V is TRBV7-9 and J is TRBJ2-2, with no clear D. CDR3 length: 14 amino acids. Germline V CDR1 and CDR2: SEHNR, FQNEAQ (reference sequence). Trimming pared 5 bases from V and 0 bases from J, leaving 7 bases between. CDR3 DNA: TGTGCCAGCAGCCCGCAGACGAACACCGGGGAGCTGTTTTTT. Amino acid sequence: CASSPQTNTGELFF. Drawing the rest from reference TRBV7-9 and TRBJ2-2, the complete variable domain is DTGVSQNPRHKITKRGQNVTFRCDPISEHNRLYWYRQTLGQGPEFLTYFQNEAQLEKSRLLSDRFSAERPKGSFSTLEIQRTEQGDSAMYLCASSPQTNTGELFFGEGSRLTVL.

This clone has only one observation. The chain is built from TRBV29-1 and TRBJ2-5; possibly TRBD1 for D (5 bases). The DNA end favors TRBJ2-7, so the J call may be wrong. Germline assignment: CDR1 SQVTM and CDR2 ANQGSEA. The CDR3 covers 13 residues. The CDR3 DNA sequence: TGCAGCGTTCAGTGGGGCGGCTCCTACGAGCAGTACTTC. Protein: CSVQWGGSYEQYF.

This clone was counted once. V gene TRBV5-8 combines with J gene TRBJ1-4, with TRBD1 matching 10 bases. Trimming cost V 2 bases and J 8 bases; bases outside gene matches: 3. The V gene's germline CDR1 is SGHTS and CDR2 YDEGEE. The CDR3 contains 14 residues. CDR3 in amino acids: CASSLRTGGEKLFF. CDR3 bases: TGTGCCAGCAGCTTAAGGACAGGGGGGGAAAAACTGTTTTTT.

The V gene is TRBV7-3, the J gene TRBJ1-1, with D possibly being TRBD1 (5 bases). The V end was cut by 1 base, the J end by 1 base, with 10 bases between. The CDR3 sequence is 15 residues long. The germline V gene encodes CDR1 SGHTA and CDR2 FQGTGA. CDR3 in amino acids: CASSLNQGPNTEAFF. CDR3 in DNA: TGTGCCAGCAGCTTAAACCAGGGCCCGAACACTGAAGCTTTCTTT. The complete variable domain, with remaining parts taken from reference TRBV7-3 and TRBJ1-1, reads GAGVSQTPSNKVTEKGKYVELRCDPISGHTALYWYRQSLGQGPEFLIYFQGTGAADDSGLPNDRFFAVRPEGSVSTLKIQRTERGDSAVYLCASSLNQGPNTEAFFGQGTRLTVV.

This clone was picked up a small number of times. For the CDR3, the DNA is TGCGCCAGCAGCGATACCAGGACAGGGTTCGTCGGGGAGCTGTTTTTT. Its protein product is CASSDTRTGFVGELFF. The rearrangement uses TRBV5-1 and TRBJ2-2; 8 bases fit TRBD1. The CDR3 covers 16 residues. Trimming cost V 4 bases and J 7 bases; bases outside gene matches: 12. Per the germline V gene, CDR1 is SGHRS and CDR2 is YFSETQ.

The chain uses TRBV27 and TRBJ1-2; 10 bases match TRBD1. Germline lookup yields CDR1 MNHEY and CDR2 SMNVEV (reference sequence). V lost 6 bases to trimming and J lost 4 bases; unmatched junction nucleotides: 5. CDR3 size: 14 residues. The chain's CDR3 is CASSQDRGAYGYTF. CDR3 nucleotide sequence: TGTGCCAGCAGCCAGGACAGGGGGGCCTATGGCTACACCTTC.

The J gene is TRBJ2-7, the V gene TRBV10-1, with 9 bases that match TRBD1. The germline gives CDR1 WNHNN, CDR2 SYGVQD (reference sequence). V trimming: 4 bases; J trimming: 5 bases; junction bases outside the gene matches: 6. The CDR3 has 14 residues. DNA of the CDR3: TGCGCCAGCAGTGGCCCCAGGACAGGGGACGAGCAGTACTTC. Protein: CASSGPRTGDEQYF.